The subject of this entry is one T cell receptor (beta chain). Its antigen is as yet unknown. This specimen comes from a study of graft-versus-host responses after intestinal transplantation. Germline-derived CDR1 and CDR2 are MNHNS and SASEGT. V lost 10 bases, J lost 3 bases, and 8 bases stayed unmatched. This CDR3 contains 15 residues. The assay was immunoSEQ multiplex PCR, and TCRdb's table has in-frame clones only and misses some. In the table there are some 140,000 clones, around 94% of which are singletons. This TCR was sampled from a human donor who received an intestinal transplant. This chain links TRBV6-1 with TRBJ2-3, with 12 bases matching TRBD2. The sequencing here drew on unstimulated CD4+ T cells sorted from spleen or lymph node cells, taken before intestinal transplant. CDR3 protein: CATTLTSGGTDTQYF. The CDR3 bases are TGTGCCACCACTCTGACTAGCGGGGGAACAGATACGCAGTATTTT.